These T cell receptor beta chains were read from a single sample in a study of cytomegalovirus exposure and HLA in healthy donors. Method: immunoSEQ multiplex PCR; TCRdb's copy keeps in-frame clones and lacks some. The table lists 130,000 or so clones, approximately 84% of them singletons. The specimen was PBMCs. The origin of the receptors is a woman aged 18-35 years in good health and CMV-seronegative. CDR3s include the opening cysteine and the closing phenylalanine or tryptophan. The D gene is left open where the match is weak. Not all rows give a size; the values are once, few, many and, for expanded clones, a class.

>TRBJ2-2|16|few|-|TRBV5-1
CASSLSSGAATGELFF
TGCGCCAGCAGCTTGTCGTCGGGAGCGGCCACCGGGGAGCTGTTTTTT
>TRBJ2-3|19|-|TRBD2|TRBV18
CASSPLGTSGKLLTDTQYF
TGTGCCAGCTCACCCTTGGGGACTAGCGGGAAACTACTCACAGATACGCAGTATTTT
>TRBJ2-6|16|few|-|TRBV10-3
CAISVGGGTGANVLTF
TGTGCCATCAGTGTGGGGGGAGGAACTGGGGCCAACGTCCTGACTTTC
>TRBJ1-1|14|-|-|TRBV28
CASSVSGENTEAFF
TGTGCCAGCAGTGTGTCCGGGGAGAACACTGAAGCTTTCTTT
>TRBJ1-3|15|-|-|TRBV6-1
CASSEESGSGNTIYF
TGTGCCAGCAGTGAAGAGTCAGGATCTGGAAACACCATATATTTT
>TRBJ2-7|15|-|TRBD1|TRBV19
CASNPGQGRPYEQYF
TGTGCCAGTAATCCGGGACAGGGGCGTCCCTACGAGCAGTACTTC
>TRBJ2-1|15|-|TRBD2|TRBV5-6
CASSVLAGVMGEQFF
TGTGCCAGCAGCGTACTAGCGGGAGTTATGGGTGAGCAGTTCTTC
>TRBJ1-5|15|-|-|TRBV7-8
CASSSDRRSNQPQHF
TGTGCCAGCAGCAGCGACAGGCGTAGCAATCAGCCCCAGCATTTT
>TRBJ2-1|12|-|-|TRBV29-1
CSVRGGLNEQFF
TGCAGCGTCCGAGGAGGGTTAAATGAGCAGTTCTTC
>TRBJ2-2|13|-|-|TRBV11-3
CASSLQGGGELFF
TGTGCCAGCAGTTTACAGGGTGGTGGGGAGCTGTTTTTT
>TRBJ2-5|15|-|-|TRBV5-1
CASRSQGWGRETQYF
TGCGCCAGCAGATCACAGGGTTGGGGGCGAGAGACCCAGTACTTC
>TRBJ1-1|14|-|-|TRBV7-6
CASGRVGRNTEAFF
TGTGCCAGCGGGCGGGTAGGGAGAAACACTGAAGCTTTCTTT
>TRBJ2-5|13|-|-|TRBV7-8
CASSPKTQETQYF
TGTGCCAGCAGCCCCAAGACTCAAGAGACCCAGTACTTC